Shown below are 18 T cell receptor beta chains from a single sample sequenced in a study of T-cell reconstitution after alpha-beta-depleted transplantation in children (dated by TCRdb to the mid-2010s). Sample treatment or condition, as interpreted from the label and publication: allogeneic hematopoietic cell transplantation with graft depleted of TCRalphabeta T cells and CD19 B cells. The method was PCR. The sequencer was an Illumina HiSeq 2500. TCR libraries were prepared with molecular barcoding, using unique molecular identifiers to normalize TCRbeta repertoire quantification. TCRdb trimmed public reads at Q25 via fastp, called clones via MiXCR and kept in-frame beta chains. CDR3 protein sequences are deduplicated, and each keeps its most common genes and DNA. The sample profile shows approximately 630,000 distinct CDR3 sequences; around 12% of them were found once. The ten largest clonotypes hold around 0.8% of the sample.

Sequencing used PBMCs, obtained before TCRalphabeta/CD19-depleted stem cell transplant. Receptor source: a girl between 2 and 10 years old with congenital amegakaryocytic thrombocytopenia, due to receive a stem cell transplant.

Concerning this clonotype: A junction end diverges from the germline sequence, so it may reflect a read error. The chain recombines TRBV6-1 with TRBJ2-3; D is perhaps TRBD2 (6 bases). Looked up from germline, CDR1 is MNHNS and CDR2 is SASEGT. The CDR3 runs 16 residues. The CDR3 here is CASSEIGGVGADSQYF. DNA of the CDR3: TGTGCCAGCAGTGAAATCGGCGGGGTCGGGGCAGATTCGCAGTATTTT.

There are many counts of this clonotype. The chain combines TRBV5-1 with TRBJ2-1, with 15 bases lining up with TRBD2. The CDR3 extends over 16 amino acids. The germline gives CDR1 SGHRS, CDR2 YFSETQ. V trimming: 1 base; J trimming: 6 bases; junction bases outside the gene matches: 2. The CDR3 sequence: CASSLQGLAGGNEQFF. The CDR3, as DNA: TGCGCCAGCAGCTTGCAGGGACTAGCGGGAGGCAATGAGCAGTTCTTC.

This clonotype appeared many times. The genes are TRBV20-1 and TRBJ1-2; D is unresolved. Germline CDR1 reads DFQATT; CDR2 reads SNEGSKA (reference sequence). The ends were cut back, 5 bases at V and 0 bases at J, with 10 bases in the middle. This CDR3 has 13 residues. This CDR3 is CSAPETANYGYTF. DNA of the CDR3: TGCAGTGCTCCTGAAACAGCTAACTATGGCTACACCTTC.

This sequence joins TRBV28 and TRBJ2-5; 8 bases line up with TRBD1. J lost 3 bases, V lost 5 bases, and 14 bases had no gene match. The CDR3 length is 17 residues. CDR1 and CDR2 (germline): MDHEN, SYDVKM. The CDR3, as DNA: TGTGCCAGCAGTCAAACAACCCTTGGACAGGGAGAAGAGACCCAGTACTTC. This codes for CASSQTTLGQGEETQYF.

This clonotype has at least ten counts. The chain has TRBV6-1 and TRBJ1-1, with D hard to call. Germline CDR1 MNHNS, CDR2 SASEGT. This CDR3 has 14 amino acids. V dropped 0 bases and J dropped 4 bases, with 9 bases sitting between them. CDR3 residues: CASSEAGSFTEAFF. DNA for the CDR3: TGTGCCAGCAGTGAAGCGGGCAGTTTCACTGAAGCTTTCTTT.

The chain links TRBV27 to TRBJ1-6; D may be TRBD1 (6 bases). In germline, CDR1 is MNHEY, CDR2 SMNVEV (reference sequence). CDR3 size: 15 residues. The V end lost 5 bases, the J end lost 10 bases, and 18 bases lay between the germline ends. CDR3 coding DNA: TGTGCCAGCAGTCTTAATCGAGGGGGGGGGTCACCCCTCCACTTT. It specifies CASSLNRGGGSPLHF.

About this clonotype: Being one base from a much bigger clone, this may be a read error. The chain uses TRBV4-2 and TRBJ2-1; TRBD2 is a possible D gene (6 bases). CDR1 LGHNA and CDR2 YNFKEQ come from the germline V gene. The length of the CDR3 is 15 residues. CDR3 nucleotide sequence: TGTGCCAGCAGCCAGTTAGCGGTCTCCAACAATGAGCAGTTCTTC. Its protein product is CASSQLAVSNNEQFF.

This clonotype turned up a few times. This chain's CDR3 is CSAREGGASDEQYF. The CDR3 DNA reads TGCAGTGCTAGAGAGGGTGGGGCGTCGGATGAGCAGTACTTC. The chain combines TRBV20-1 with TRBJ2-7; D perhaps matches TRBD1 (5 bases). Germline CDR1 DFQATT, CDR2 SNEGSKA (reference sequence). This CDR3 is 14 amino acids long. The V end was cut by 0 bases, the J end by 7 bases, with 16 bases between.

This clonotype was seen only a few times. This chain links TRBV7-2 with TRBJ2-7; D not certain. Germline loops: CDR1 SGHTA, CDR2 FQGNSA. V was trimmed by 1 base and J by 5 bases, leaving 15 bases between them. The CDR3 covers 15 residues. In DNA form, the CDR3 reads TGTGCCAGCAGCTTAGGACGGGTTAGAAACGACGAGCAGTACTTC. Its protein is CASSLGRVRNDEQYF.

This clonotype was detected ten times or more. The gene calls are TRBV5-1 and TRBJ2-1; TRBD2 matches at 10 bases. The junction had 10 bases not matched to a gene; V was cut back by 2 bases and J by 5 bases. This CDR3 has 17 residues. Germline CDR1 and CDR2: SGHRS and YFSETQ. Here the CDR3 DNA reads TGCGCCAGCAGCTTAGGGTTGGGACTAGCGCTCCACAATGAGCAGTTCTTC. It specifies CASSLGLGLALHNEQFF.

This clonotype occurred many times. The gene calls are TRBV20-1 and TRBJ2-7; 10 bases agree with TRBD2. V was clipped by 0 bases and J by 0 bases; unmatched bases: 8. Germline CDR1 and CDR2: DFQATT and SNEGSKA (reference sequence). The CDR3 has 17 amino acids. The CDR3 bases are TGCAGTGCTAGAGATCTGGCTAGCGGGGGAAACTCCTACGAGCAGTACTTC. This encodes CSARDLASGGNSYEQYF.

This clonotype was counted between two and nine times. The chain couples TRBV3-1 to TRBJ2-3; TRBD2 matches 7 bases. This CDR3 has 17 amino acids. Germline V lookup: CDR1 LGHDT, CDR2 YNNKEL (reference sequence). After removal of 0 bases from V and 6 bases from J, the junction contained 12 bases not matched to a gene. The CDR3 region is CASSQDSASGLRDTQYF. CDR3 DNA: TGTGCCAGCAGCCAAGATTCGGCTAGCGGTCTCAGGGATACGCAGTATTTT.

This chain connects TRBV27 to TRBJ2-1; D is perhaps TRBD1 (7 bases). This CDR3 is 15 amino acids long. The V gene lost 10 bases and the J gene lost 5 bases, with 21 bases spanning the gap. The germline V gene has CDR1 MNHEY and CDR2 SMNVEV (reference sequence). CDR3 loop: CATTEGGQKNNEQFF. CDR3 bases: TGTGCCACCACGGAGGGGGGACAGAAAAACAATGAGCAGTTCTTC.

This clonotype has a count of ten or more. V gene TRBV12-3 or TRBV12-4 combines with J gene TRBJ2-7; tentatively, D is TRBD1 (5 bases). Between the trimmed V and J ends, which lost 5 bases and 7 bases, there was a span of 18 bases. CDR3 size: 14 residues. CDR3 coding DNA: TGTGCCAGCAGTCCTATACCTACAGGTTCGGAGCAGTACTTC. It yields the protein CASSPIPTGSEQYF.

There are many counts of this clonotype. The chain is built from TRBV24-1 and TRBJ1-1; D gene uncertain. With 1 base removed from V and 5 bases from J, the gap between germline ends came to 7 bases. Germline CDR1 KGHDR, CDR2 SFDVKD. CDR3 size: 13 residues. The chain's CDR3 is CATSDFRGTEAFF. The CDR3 DNA reads as TGTGCCACCAGTGATTTTAGAGGAACTGAAGCTTTCTTT.

This clonotype has at least ten counts. V usage is TRBV5-1 and J usage is TRBJ2-1; 11 nucleotides match TRBD2. Germline assignment: CDR1 SGHRS and CDR2 YFSETQ. The CDR3 is 18 residues long. After removal of 3 bases from V and 0 bases from J, the junction contained 8 bases not matched to a gene. CDR3 region: CASSYSFTSGSSYNEQFF. Here the CDR3 DNA reads TGCGCCAGCAGCTATTCCTTTACTAGCGGGAGCTCCTACAATGAGCAGTTCTTC.

This clonotype was picked up a small number of times. The chain joins TRBV12-3 or TRBV12-4 to TRBJ2-5, with 9 bases aligning to TRBD1. J was trimmed by 5 bases and V by 6 bases; bases with no gene match: 10. The CDR3 contains 15 residues. For the CDR3, the DNA is TGTGCCAGCAGCTTTCACAGGGGGCGTTTGGAGACCCAGTACTTC. Protein product: CASSFHRGRLETQYF.

This clonotype was seen only a few times. The chain employs TRBV7-9 and TRBJ2-2; D gene uncertain. The CDR3 runs 15 residues. Germline CDR1 SEHNR, CDR2 FQNEAQ (reference sequence). Trimming cost V 4 bases and J 0 bases, with 9 bases left between them. The CDR3 spells CASSYTDSNTGELFF. As DNA, the CDR3 is TGTGCCAGCAGCTACACAGATTCGAACACCGGGGAGCTGTTTTTT. The full variable domain, rest sourced from reference TRBV7-9 and TRBJ2-2, is DTGVSQNPRHKITKRGQNVTFRCDPISEHNRLYWYRQTLGQGPEFLTYFQNEAQLEKSRLLSDRFSAERPKGSFSTLEIQRTEQGDSAMYLCASSYTDSNTGELFFGEGSRLTVL.